This T cell receptor (beta chain) was found in a study of cytomegalovirus exposure and HLA in healthy donors. The ends were cut back, 6 bases at V and 1 base at J, with 13 bases in the middle. The CDR3 sequence is 15 residues long. Germline CDR1 is MNHEY and CDR2 is SMNVEV (reference sequence). PCR used 60 Vbeta primers and 13 Jbeta primers. The data were produced by immunoSEQ multiplex PCR, yet TCRdb's version contains in-frame clones alone and is incomplete. The sample yields about 120,000 clones, around 76% seen once. The receptor was isolated from a man aged 45-60 years in good health and CMV-seropositive. The rearrangement joins TRBV27 to TRBJ1-5; D is ambiguous. Sequencing was performed on PBMCs. The CDR3 sequence: CASSTFFRSNQPQHF. CDR3 DNA sequence: TGTGCCAGCAGCACCTTCTTCCGGAGCAATCAGCCCCAGCATTTT.